One TCR beta chain is described in this entry. The record originates from a study of blood T cell repertoires in COVID-19. Sequencing was performed with immunoSEQ multiplex PCR; in TCRdb, only in-frame clones are kept and a portion is missing. Found here are roughly 250,000 clones, roughly 81% of them singletons; the top ten hold about 0.93%. The length of the CDR3 is 14 residues. With 4 bases removed from V and 8 bases from J, the gap between germline ends came to 16 bases. Germline values: CDR1 SGDLS, CDR2 YYNGEE. This sequence was found in a man between 35 and 55 years old with acute or convalescent COVID-19. The sequencing input was peripheral blood. The chain employs TRBV9 and TRBJ1-3, with D maybe TRBD1 (5 bases). In DNA, the CDR3 is TGTGCCAGCAGCCCAGACGGCAGGGAAGACACCATATATTTT. The encoded protein is CASSPDGREDTIYF.